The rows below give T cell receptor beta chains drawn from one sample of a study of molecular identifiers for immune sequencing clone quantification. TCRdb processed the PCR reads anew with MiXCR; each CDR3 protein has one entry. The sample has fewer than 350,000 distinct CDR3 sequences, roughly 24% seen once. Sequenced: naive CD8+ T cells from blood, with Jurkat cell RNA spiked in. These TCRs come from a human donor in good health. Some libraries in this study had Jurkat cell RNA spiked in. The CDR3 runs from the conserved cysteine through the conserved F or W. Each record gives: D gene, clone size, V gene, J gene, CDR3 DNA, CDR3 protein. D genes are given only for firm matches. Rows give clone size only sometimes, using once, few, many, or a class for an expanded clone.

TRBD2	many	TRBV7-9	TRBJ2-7	TGTGCCAGCGGGACTAGCGGGACAAGGTACGAGCAGTACTTC	CASGTSGTRYEQYF
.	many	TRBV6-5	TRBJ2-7	TGTGCCAGCAGCACGGACATCACCTACGAGCAGTACTTC	CASSTDITYEQYF
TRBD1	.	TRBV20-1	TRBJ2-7	TGCAGTGCACGGGACAGGGGGCTCTACGAGCAGTGCTTC	CSARDRGLYEQCF
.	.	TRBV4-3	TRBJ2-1	TGCGCCAGCAGCCAAGAAGACGACTTCGAGCAGTTCTTC	CASSQEDDFEQFF
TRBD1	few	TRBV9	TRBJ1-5	TGTGCCAGCAGCGCACAGGGGAATAGCAATCAGCCCCAGCATTTT	CASSAQGNSNQPQHF
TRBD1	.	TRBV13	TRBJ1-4	TGTGTCAGCAGCATGGGACAGGGGGTTACTAATGAAAAACTGTTTTTT	CVSSMGQGVTNEKLFF
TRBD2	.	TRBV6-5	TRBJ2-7	TGTGCCAGCAGTTACAGCCCTACCGGGGGGGCCTACGAGCAGTACTTC	CASSYSPTGGAYEQYF
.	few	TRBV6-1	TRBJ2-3	TGTGCCAGCAAGACGAGAGACAAGGTCAACAGCTTATTTGATACGCAGTATTTT	CASKTRDKVNSLFDTQYF
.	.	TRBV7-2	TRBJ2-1	TGTGCCAGCAGCTTAGAAAAAGGGGCCCACAATGAGCAGTTCTTC	CASSLEKGAHNEQFF
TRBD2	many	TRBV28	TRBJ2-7	TGTGCCAGCAGTCCGGGAGGGCCCCTTTTGGAGCAGTACTTC	CASSPGGPLLEQYF
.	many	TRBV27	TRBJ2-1	TGTGCCAGCAGTCTGGTCCCTGCGAATGAGCAGTTCTTC	CASSLVPANEQFF
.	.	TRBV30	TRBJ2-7	TGTGCCTGGAGTTTGAGGGGCTACGAGCAGTACTTC	CAWSLRGYEQYF
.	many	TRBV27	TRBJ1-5	TGTGCCAGCAGTTGGCAGGGGCCCAATCAGCCCCAGCATTTT	CASSWQGPNQPQHF
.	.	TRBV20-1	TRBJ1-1	TGCAGTGCTATAGGGATGGCGGGCACTGAAGCTTTCTTT	CSAIGMAGTEAFF
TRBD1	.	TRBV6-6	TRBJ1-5	TGTGCCAGCAGTGGTGGGACAGGGGGTGCTCAGCCCCAGCATTTT	CASSGGTGGAQPQHF
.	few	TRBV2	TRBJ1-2	TGTGCCAGCCAGGGAGCTAACTATGGCTACACCTTC	CASQGANYGYTF
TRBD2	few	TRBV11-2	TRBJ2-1	TGTGCCAGCAGCTTAGGAGGACTAGCTGACAATGAGCAGTTCTTC	CASSLGGLADNEQFF
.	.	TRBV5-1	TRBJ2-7	TGCGCCAGCAGCTTGGCCGCGGGGAGCTCCTACGAGCAGTACTTC	CASSLAAGSSYEQYF
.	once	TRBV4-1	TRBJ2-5	TGCGCCAGCAGCCAAGGAGTTCAAGAGCCCCAGTACTTC	CASSQGVQEPQYF
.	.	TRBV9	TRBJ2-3	TGTGCCAGCAGCGTATTCGCCCAAGATACGCAGTATTTT	CASSVFAQDTQYF
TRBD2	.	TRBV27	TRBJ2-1	TGTGCCAGCAGGCACTCCGGGACTAGCCTTGTAGATGAGCAGTTCTTC	CASRHSGTSLVDEQFF
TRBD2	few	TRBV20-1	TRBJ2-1	TGCAGTGCTAGAATGGGGGGGGGTGAGCAGTTCTTC	CSARMGGGEQFF
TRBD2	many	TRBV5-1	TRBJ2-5	TGCGCCAGCAGCTTGGGCAACGGGGGGACGAGAGAGACCCAGTACTTC	CASSLGNGGTRETQYF
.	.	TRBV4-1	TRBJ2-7	TGCGCCAGCAGCCAAATTGGGGCCCGGAGCCACGAGCAGTACTTC	CASSQIGARSHEQYF
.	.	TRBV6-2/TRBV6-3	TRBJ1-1	TGTGCCAGCAGTTACGGGCCCGACGCTGAAGCTTTCTTT	CASSYGPDAEAFF
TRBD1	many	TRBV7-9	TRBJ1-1	TGTGCCAGCAGCTTCTCCGGGACAGGGGCCAACACTGAAGCTTTCTTT	CASSFSGTGANTEAFF